These 18 T cell receptor beta chains originate from one sample sequenced in a study of blood T cells in healthy people across ages. Next came a second PCR, run for roughly 6 to 11 cycles, which used a sample-barcoded 5' primer along with a J-beta primer mix. TCRdb ran MiXCR on the 5' RACE reads and lists one entry per CDR3 protein. Of hundreds of thousands of distinct CDR3 sequences listed, about 30% are singletons. Sequenced material: blood. All receptors derive from a woman older than 75 in good health.

The chain couples TRBV20-1 to TRBJ1-5; weak D call: TRBD1 (6 bases). V was pared by 6 bases and J by 6 bases, with 12 bases between. CDR3 length equals 12 residues. In germline, CDR1 is DFQATT, CDR2 SNEGSKA (reference sequence). The CDR3 reads CSAIRGSQPQHF. Written as DNA, the CDR3 is TGCAGTGCCATAAGGGGGTCTCAGCCCCAGCATTTT.

Regarding this clonotype: Being one base from a much bigger clone, this may be a read error. The chain combines TRBV25-1 with TRBJ2-3; no reliable D call. V gave up 5 bases and J gave up 4 bases, with 7 bases separating them. This CDR3 comprises 12 residues. Germline V lookup: CDR1 MGHDK, CDR2 SYGVNS. The CDR3 reads CASSTFADTQYF. CDR3 coding DNA: TGTGCCAGCAGTACTTTCGCAGATACGCAGTATTTT.

The sample holds one count of this clonotype. This may be a read error: a much more frequent sequence differs by one nucleotide. J is TRBJ1-1 and V is TRBV7-6, with a possible D match to TRBD1 (5 bases). CDR1 and CDR2 (germline): SGHVS, FNYEAQ. The CDR3 has 12 residues. CDR3 sequence reads: CVSSLWTPEAFF. The CDR3, as DNA: TGTGTCAGCAGCCTCTGGACACCTGAAGCTTTCTTT. The variable domain in full, completed from reference TRBV7-6 and TRBJ1-1, reads GAGVSQSPRYKVTKRGQDVALRCDPISGHVSLYWYRQALGQGPEFLTYFNYEAQQDKSGLPNDRFSAERPEGSISTLTIQRTEQRDSAMYRCVSSLWTPEAFFGQGTRLTVV.

Only a few counts were recorded for this clonotype. This chain uses TRBV10-3 with TRBJ2-2; no clear D. V gave up 6 bases and J gave up 8 bases, with 10 bases separating them. The CDR3 spans 12 residues. Germline CDR1 is ENHRY and CDR2 is SYGVKD. The DNA of the CDR3 is TGTGCCATCAGACTGGCAGTGGGGGAGCTGTTTTTT. Translated: CAIRLAVGELFF.

On this clonotype itself: Being one base from a much bigger clone, this may be a read error. The rearrangement joins TRBV7-9 to TRBJ2-3; the D gene is possibly TRBD1 (6 bases). The V end was cut by 5 bases, the J end by 1 base, with 16 bases between. Germline CDR1 reads SEHNR; CDR2 reads FQNEAQ (reference sequence). The CDR3 runs 16 residues. As DNA, the CDR3 is TGTGCCAGCAGCCCCGGCCCACAGGGAGGCACAGATACGCAGTATTTT. It specifies CASSPGPQGGTDTQYF.

This clonotype was counted at least ten times. This chain links TRBV3-1 with TRBJ1-6; D remains ambiguous. Germline CDR1 LGHDT, CDR2 YNNKEL (reference sequence). The V end lost 1 base, the J end lost 10 bases, and 11 bases lay between the germline ends. CDR3 length: 14 amino acids. CDR3 sequence: CASSQGPGSSPLHF. For the CDR3, the DNA is TGTGCCAGCAGCCAAGGCCCGGGTTCCTCACCCCTCCACTTT.

The CDR3 DNA is TGTGCCAGCAGCTCACCGACGGCTGCTGCAGCTTTCTTT. It encodes CASSSPTAAAAFF. The chain carries TRBV5-8 and TRBJ1-1, with D unresolved. Per germline, CDR1 SGHTS and CDR2 YDEGEE. This CDR3 region has 13 residues. V was trimmed by 3 bases and J by 10 bases, leaving 16 bases between them.

This clonotype has at least ten counts. The gene calls are TRBV18 and TRBJ2-1; possible D gene TRBD1, 5 bases. The CDR3 totals 16 residues. Germline V lookup: CDR1 KGHSH, CDR2 LQKENI. Trimming cost V 2 bases and J 4 bases, with 15 bases left between them. The CDR3 bases are TGTGCCAGCTCACCAGCCCAGGGTCTCAAGTACAATGAGCAGTTCTTC. Protein sequence: CASSPAQGLKYNEQFF.

The table lists this clonotype with many counts. V usage is TRBV7-2 and J usage is TRBJ2-7; TRBD2 matches 10 bases. V trimming: 1 base; J trimming: 7 bases; junction bases outside the gene matches: 7. The CDR3 spans 15 residues. Germline-derived CDR1 and CDR2 are SGHTA and FQGNSA. CDR3 in DNA: TGTGCCAGCAGCTTAGGTTCTAGCGGGGGCTCGGAGCAGTACTTC. The encoded protein is CASSLGSSGGSEQYF. The entire variable domain, with the rest obtained from reference TRBV7-2 and TRBJ2-7, is as follows: GAGVSQSPSNKVTEKGKDVELRCDPISGHTALYWYRQSLGQGLEFLIYFQGNSAPDKSGLPSDRFSAERTGGSVSTLTIQRTQQEDSAVYLCASSLGSSGGSEQYFGPGTRLTVT.

This clonotype has at least ten counts. This chain links TRBV10-3 with TRBJ2-7; tentatively, D is TRBD1 or TRBD2 (5 bases each). Trimming took off 7 bases at V and 5 bases at J, with 18 bases between the two ends. This CDR3 is 14 amino acids long. The germline gives CDR1 ENHRY, CDR2 SYGVKD. CDR3 bases: TGTGCCATCACGAGTCCGGGGCGCGACAACGAGCAGTACTTC. Translation gives CAITSPGRDNEQYF.

This clonotype was observed at least ten times. The gene calls are TRBV20-1 and TRBJ1-5; possible D gene TRBD1, 5 bases. The V end was cut by 3 bases, the J end by 6 bases, with 15 bases between. This CDR3 region has 14 residues. The germline V gene has CDR1 DFQATT and CDR2 SNEGSKA (reference sequence). CDR3 in DNA: TGCAGTGCTAGGCGGCAGGGAGGCGCTCAGCCCCAGCATTTT. Its translation: CSARRQGGAQPQHF.

This clonotype was observed many times. This sequence joins TRBV29-1 and TRBJ1-1; D not resolved. Germline V gene sequence: CDR1 SQVTM, CDR2 ANQGSEA. This CDR3 has 12 residues. The V gene lost 8 bases and the J gene lost 4 bases, with 14 bases spanning the gap. CDR3 DNA: TGCAGCATACGGGGTCCCGCCACTGAAGCTTTCTTT. This sequence encodes CSIRGPATEAFF.

This chain links TRBV7-2 with TRBJ1-5; TRBD1 aligns across 8 bases. Germline V CDR1 and CDR2: SGHTA, FQGNSA. With V trimmed by 4 bases and J by 4 bases, 6 bases remained unmatched. This CDR3 comprises 15 residues. This CDR3 is CASSSRDRLNQPQHF. In nucleotides, the CDR3 is TGTGCCAGCAGCTCCAGGGACAGGCTAAATCAGCCCCAGCATTTT.

This clonotype was detected ten times or more. This sequence joins TRBV7-2 and TRBJ2-7, with a weak D call TRBD1 (5 bases). Trimming left V 0 bases short and J 7 bases short, with 13 bases between. The germline V gene encodes CDR1 SGHTA and CDR2 FQGNSA. The CDR3 totals 14 residues. The CDR3: CASSLAKGQGEQYF. DNA for the CDR3: TGTGCCAGCAGCTTAGCGAAGGGGCAAGGTGAGCAGTACTTC.

The chain is built from TRBV29-1 and TRBJ1-5; the match to TRBD1 covers 7 bases. The V gene's germline CDR1 is SQVTM and CDR2 ANQGSEA. V lost 6 bases to trimming and J lost 4 bases; unmatched junction nucleotides: 12. The CDR3 length is 15 residues. The CDR3 nucleotides read TGCAGCGTCGCACTGACAGGGAGGGGTAATCAGCCCCAGCATTTT. Translation: CSVALTGRGNQPQHF.

Of note for this clonotype: This sequence may be a read error, since a much larger clone differs from it by one base. The CDR3 region has the DNA TGCGCCAGCAGCTGGGGACTTACACAACCTGAGCAGTACTTC. It yields the protein CASSWGLTQPEQYF. The gene calls are TRBV5-1 and TRBJ2-5; D is possibly TRBD2 (6 bases). The germline V and J ends were trimmed by 3 bases and 11 bases, with 20 bases remaining between them. The CDR3 is 14 amino acids. CDR1 and CDR2 from the germline V gene are SGHRS and YFSETQ.

As to this clonotype: Sequence at one end of the junction differs from germline and may be a read error. J is TRBJ2-3 and V is TRBV12-3 or TRBV12-4; 11 bases line up with TRBD2. This CDR3 comprises 18 residues. The CDR3 region is CASSDTSGGSESRDAQYF. The DNA of the CDR3 is TGTGCCAGCAGTGATACTAGCGGGGGCAGTGAGTCACGAGATGCGCAGTATTTT.

The V call is TRBV20-1, the J call TRBJ1-5; D unclear. Per germline, CDR1 DFQATT and CDR2 SNEGSKA (reference sequence). CDR3 length: 15 amino acids. The V gene lost 1 base and the J gene lost 2 bases, with 12 bases spanning the gap. CDR3 nucleotide sequence: TGCAGTGCTAGAGTACTGGGATCTGGCAATCAGCCCCAGCATTTT. It yields the protein CSARVLGSGNQPQHF.